Shown below are 3 T cell receptor beta chains from a single sample sequenced in a study of T cell responses to AZD1222 COVID-19 vaccine. TCRdb's table, derived via immunoSEQ multiplex PCR, lists solely in-frame clones and lacks some. The table has about 120,000 clones, about nine tenths seen once. The sample consisted of peripheral blood, taken 28 days after the second AZD1222 dose. These receptors all come from an adult who received the AZD1222 COVID-19 vaccine.

This clone was detected a few times. The chain combines TRBV7-9 with TRBJ1-5; D is unresolved. The V gene lost 1 base and the J gene lost 5 bases, with 12 bases spanning the gap. Per the germline V gene, CDR1 is SEHNR and CDR2 is FQNEAQ (reference sequence). The CDR3 totals 15 residues. CDR3 nucleotides: TGTGCCAGCAGCTTAGGCGAGTACACGGATCAGCCCCAGCATTTT. Protein product: CASSLGEYTDQPQHF.

The CDR3 DNA follows: TGTGCCACCAGACGCGGGCCTTCCTACGAGCAGTACTTC. It is translated as CATRRGPSYEQYF. J is TRBJ2-7 and V is TRBV6-5, with a tentative D call TRBD2 (5 bases). Per the germline V gene, CDR1 is MNHEY and CDR2 is SVGAGI. The CDR3 has 13 residues. V gave up 10 bases and J gave up 1 base, with 14 bases separating them.

This clone has only a few counts. The rearrangement links TRBV5-1 to TRBJ1-4, with D possibly matching TRBD1 (5 bases). CDR1 and CDR2 from the germline V gene are SGHRS and YFSETQ. V lost 4 bases and J 6 bases, leaving 13 bases between the germline ends. The CDR3 totals 14 residues. The CDR3 bases are TGCGCCAGCAGCCCAAGGGCGGGGGATGAAAAACTGTTTTTT. Protein product: CASSPRAGDEKLFF. Complete variable domain (other parts from reference TRBV5-1 and TRBJ1-4): KAGVTQTPRYLIKTRGQQVTLSCSPISGHRSVSWYQQTPGQGLQFLFEYFSETQRNKGNFPGRFSGRQFSNSRSEMNVSTLELGDSALYLCASSPRAGDEKLFFGSGTQLSVL.